The present TCR beta chain was sequenced within a study of CD8 T cells in ankylosing spondylitis. General study findings and limits: Past studies reported some motif variants in reactive arthritis synovial fluid and blood. The study identified a TCR beta motif of roughly eight highly homologous variants that appeared characteristic of ankylosing spondylitis blood.

TCRdb reprocessed the 5' RACE reads with MiXCR, giving one entry per CDR3 protein. The sample holds some 240,000 distinct CDR3 sequences, about 7% seen once. From germline, CDR1 is SGHTA and CDR2 FQGNSA. The CDR3 is 15 residues long. This clonotype has a count of ten or more. Antigen: not known. One junction end does not reproduce the germline sequence, and a read error may be involved. This TCR derives from a male donor with ankylosing spondylitis. Sequencing used blood, either unsorted or a sorted T cell fraction (not recorded which). This chain joins TRBV7-2 and TRBJ1-2, with D maybe TRBD1 (6 bases). The chain's CDR3 is CASSDTGWGNFGYTF. CDR3 nucleotides: TGTGCCAGCAGCGACACAGGGTGGGGAAACTTTGGCTACACCTTC.